Detailed here is one TCR beta chain. Trimming took 1 base from V and 6 from J; bases not matched to a gene: 8. CDR1 and CDR2 from the germline V gene are MNHEY and SMNVEV (reference sequence). The CDR3 spans 15 residues. The sample originates from a study of blood T cell repertoires in COVID-19. Looking at the study overall: COVID-19 samples from acute and convalescent phases originated in the United States, Italy and Spain.

Method: immunoSEQ multiplex PCR; TCRdb's copy keeps in-frame clones and lacks some. The sample yields approximately 120,000 clones, roughly 75% seen once. The chain recombines TRBV27 with TRBJ2-7; TRBD2 agrees at 8 bases. Sequencing was carried out using peripheral blood. The TCR was taken from a human donor in a cohort sampled during active or convalescent COVID-19. CDR3 residues: CASSLLSGSVLEQYF. As DNA, the CDR3 is TGTGCCAGCAGTTTATTAAGCGGGAGTGTTCTCGAGCAGTACTTC.